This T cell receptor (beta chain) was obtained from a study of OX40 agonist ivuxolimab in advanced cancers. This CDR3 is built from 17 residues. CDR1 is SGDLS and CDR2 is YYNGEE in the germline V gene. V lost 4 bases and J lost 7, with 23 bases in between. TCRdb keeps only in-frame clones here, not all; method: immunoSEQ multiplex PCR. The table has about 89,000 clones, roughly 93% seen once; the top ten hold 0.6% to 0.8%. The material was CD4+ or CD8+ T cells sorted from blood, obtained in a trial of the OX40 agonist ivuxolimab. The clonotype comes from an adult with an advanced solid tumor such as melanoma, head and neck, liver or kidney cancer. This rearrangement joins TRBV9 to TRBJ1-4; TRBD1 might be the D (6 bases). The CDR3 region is CASSLSRGEQGGEKLFF. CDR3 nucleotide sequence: TGTGCCAGCAGCCTGAGTAGAGGGGAACAGGGAGGTGAAAAACTGTTTTTT.